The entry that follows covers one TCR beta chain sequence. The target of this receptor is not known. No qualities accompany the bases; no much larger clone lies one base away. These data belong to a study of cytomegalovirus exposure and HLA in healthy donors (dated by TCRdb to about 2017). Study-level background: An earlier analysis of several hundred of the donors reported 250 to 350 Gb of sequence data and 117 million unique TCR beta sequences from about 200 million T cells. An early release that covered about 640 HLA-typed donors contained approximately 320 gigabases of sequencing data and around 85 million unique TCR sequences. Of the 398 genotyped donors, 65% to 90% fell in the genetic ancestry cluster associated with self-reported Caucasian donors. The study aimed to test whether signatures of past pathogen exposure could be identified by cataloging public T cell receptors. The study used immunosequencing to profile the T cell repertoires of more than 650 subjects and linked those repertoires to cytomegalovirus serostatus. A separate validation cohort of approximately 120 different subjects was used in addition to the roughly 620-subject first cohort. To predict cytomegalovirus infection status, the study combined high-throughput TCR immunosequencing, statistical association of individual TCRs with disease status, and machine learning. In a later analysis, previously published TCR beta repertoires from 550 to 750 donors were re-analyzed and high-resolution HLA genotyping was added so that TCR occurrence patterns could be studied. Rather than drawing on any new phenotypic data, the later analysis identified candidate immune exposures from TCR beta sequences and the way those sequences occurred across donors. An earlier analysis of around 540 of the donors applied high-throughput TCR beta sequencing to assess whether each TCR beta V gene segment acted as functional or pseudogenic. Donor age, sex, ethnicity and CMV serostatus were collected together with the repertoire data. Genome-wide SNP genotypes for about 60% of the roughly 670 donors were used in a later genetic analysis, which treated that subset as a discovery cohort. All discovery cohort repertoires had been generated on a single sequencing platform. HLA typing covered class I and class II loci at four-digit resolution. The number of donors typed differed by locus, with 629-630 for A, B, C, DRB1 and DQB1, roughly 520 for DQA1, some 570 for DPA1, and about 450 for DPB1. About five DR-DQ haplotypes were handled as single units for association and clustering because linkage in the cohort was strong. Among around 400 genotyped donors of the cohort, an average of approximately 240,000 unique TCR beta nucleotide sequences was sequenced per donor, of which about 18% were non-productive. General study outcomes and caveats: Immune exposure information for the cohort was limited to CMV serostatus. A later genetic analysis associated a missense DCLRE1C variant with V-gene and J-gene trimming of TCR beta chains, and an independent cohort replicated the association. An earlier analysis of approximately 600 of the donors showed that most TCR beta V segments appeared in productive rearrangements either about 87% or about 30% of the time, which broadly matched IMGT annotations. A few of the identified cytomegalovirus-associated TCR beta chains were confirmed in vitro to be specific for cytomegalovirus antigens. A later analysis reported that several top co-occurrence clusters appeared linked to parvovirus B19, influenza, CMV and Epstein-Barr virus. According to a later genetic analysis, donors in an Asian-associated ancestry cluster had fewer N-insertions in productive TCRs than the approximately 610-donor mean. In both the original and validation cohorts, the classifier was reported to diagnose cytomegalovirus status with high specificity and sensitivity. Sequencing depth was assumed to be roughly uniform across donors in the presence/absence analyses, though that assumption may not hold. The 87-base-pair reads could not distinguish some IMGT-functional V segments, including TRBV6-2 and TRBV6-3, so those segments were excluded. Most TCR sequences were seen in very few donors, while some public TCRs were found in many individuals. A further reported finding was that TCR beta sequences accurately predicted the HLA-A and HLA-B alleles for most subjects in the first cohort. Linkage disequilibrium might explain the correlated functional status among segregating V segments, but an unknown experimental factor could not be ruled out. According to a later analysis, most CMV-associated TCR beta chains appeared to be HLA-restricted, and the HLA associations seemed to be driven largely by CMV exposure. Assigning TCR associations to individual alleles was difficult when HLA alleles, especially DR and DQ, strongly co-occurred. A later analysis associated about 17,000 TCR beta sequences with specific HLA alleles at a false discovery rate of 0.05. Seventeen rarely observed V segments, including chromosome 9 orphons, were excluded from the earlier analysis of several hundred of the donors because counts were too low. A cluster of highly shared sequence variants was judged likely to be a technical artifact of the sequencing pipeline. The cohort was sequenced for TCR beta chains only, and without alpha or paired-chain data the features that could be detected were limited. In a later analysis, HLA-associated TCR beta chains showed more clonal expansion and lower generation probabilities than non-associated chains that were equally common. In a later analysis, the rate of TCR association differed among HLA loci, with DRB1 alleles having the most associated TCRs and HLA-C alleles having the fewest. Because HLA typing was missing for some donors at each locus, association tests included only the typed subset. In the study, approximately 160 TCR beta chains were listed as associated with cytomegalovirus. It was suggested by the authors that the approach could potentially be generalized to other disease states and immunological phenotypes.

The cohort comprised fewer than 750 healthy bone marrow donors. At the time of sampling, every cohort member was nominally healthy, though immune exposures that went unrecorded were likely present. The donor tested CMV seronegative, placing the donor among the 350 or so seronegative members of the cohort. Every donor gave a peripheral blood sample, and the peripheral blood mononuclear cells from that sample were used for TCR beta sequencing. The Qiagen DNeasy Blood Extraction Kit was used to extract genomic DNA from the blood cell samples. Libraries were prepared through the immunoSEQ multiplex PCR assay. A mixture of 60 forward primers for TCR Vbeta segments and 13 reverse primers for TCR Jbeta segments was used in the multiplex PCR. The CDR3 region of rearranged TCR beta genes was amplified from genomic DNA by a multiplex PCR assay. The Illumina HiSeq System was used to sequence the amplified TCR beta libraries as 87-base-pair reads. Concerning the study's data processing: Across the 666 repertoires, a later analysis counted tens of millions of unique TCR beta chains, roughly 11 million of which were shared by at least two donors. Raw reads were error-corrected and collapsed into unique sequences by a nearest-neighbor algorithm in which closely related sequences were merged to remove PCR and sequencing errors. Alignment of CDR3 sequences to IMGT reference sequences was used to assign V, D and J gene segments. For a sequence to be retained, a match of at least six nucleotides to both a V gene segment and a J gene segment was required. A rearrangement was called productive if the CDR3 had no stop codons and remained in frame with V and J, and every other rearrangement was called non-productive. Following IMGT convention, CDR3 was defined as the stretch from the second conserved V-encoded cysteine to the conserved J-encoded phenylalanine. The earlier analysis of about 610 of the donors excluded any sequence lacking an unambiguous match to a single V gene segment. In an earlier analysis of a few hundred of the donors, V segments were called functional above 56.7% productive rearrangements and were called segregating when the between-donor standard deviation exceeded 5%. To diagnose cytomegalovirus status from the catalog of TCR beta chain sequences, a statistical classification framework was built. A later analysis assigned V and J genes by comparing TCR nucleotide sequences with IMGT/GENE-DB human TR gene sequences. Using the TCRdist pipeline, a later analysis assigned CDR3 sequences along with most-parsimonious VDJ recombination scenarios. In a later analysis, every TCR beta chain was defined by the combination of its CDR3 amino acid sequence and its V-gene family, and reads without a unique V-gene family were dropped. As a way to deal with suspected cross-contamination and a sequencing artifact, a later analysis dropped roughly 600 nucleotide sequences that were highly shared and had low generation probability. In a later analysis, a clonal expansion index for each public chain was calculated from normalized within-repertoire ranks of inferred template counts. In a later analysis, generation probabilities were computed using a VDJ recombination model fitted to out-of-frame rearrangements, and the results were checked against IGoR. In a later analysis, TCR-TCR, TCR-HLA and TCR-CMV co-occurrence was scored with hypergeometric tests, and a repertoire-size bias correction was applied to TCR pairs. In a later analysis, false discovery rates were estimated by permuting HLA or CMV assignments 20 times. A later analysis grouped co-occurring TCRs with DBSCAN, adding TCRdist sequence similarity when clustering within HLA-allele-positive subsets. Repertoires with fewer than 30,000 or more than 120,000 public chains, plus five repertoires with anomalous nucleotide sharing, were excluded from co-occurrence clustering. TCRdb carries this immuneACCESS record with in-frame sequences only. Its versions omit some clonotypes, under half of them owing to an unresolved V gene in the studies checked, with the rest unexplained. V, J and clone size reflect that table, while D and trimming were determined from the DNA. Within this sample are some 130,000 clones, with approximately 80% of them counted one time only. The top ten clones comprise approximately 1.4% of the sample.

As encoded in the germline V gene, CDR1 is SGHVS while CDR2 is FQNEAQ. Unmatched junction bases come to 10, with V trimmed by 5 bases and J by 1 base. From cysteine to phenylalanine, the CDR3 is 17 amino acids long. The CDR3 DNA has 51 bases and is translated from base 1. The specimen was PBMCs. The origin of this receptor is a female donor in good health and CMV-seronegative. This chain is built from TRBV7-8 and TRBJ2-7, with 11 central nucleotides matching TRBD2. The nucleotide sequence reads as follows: TGTGCCAGCAGCCCTACTAGCGGGAGACAAGGGTCCTACGAGCAGTACTTC. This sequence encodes CASSPTSGRQGSYEQYF.